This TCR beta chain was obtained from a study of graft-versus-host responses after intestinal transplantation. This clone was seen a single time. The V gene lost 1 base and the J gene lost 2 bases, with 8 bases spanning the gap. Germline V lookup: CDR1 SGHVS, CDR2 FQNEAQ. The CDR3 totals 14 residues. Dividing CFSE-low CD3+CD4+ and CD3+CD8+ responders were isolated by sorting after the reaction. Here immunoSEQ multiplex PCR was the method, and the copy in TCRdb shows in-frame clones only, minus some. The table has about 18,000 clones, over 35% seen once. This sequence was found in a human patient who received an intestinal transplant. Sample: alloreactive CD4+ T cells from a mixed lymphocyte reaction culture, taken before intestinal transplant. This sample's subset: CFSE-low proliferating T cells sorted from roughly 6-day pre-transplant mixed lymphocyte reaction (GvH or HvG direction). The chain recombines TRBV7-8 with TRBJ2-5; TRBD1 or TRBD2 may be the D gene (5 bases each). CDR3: CASSLGDLQETQYF. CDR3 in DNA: TGTGCCAGCAGCTTAGGGGACCTACAAGAGACCCAGTACTTC.